This T cell receptor (beta chain) was observed in a study of T cell changes during pregnancy in multiple sclerosis. Sequenced by immunoSEQ multiplex PCR; TCRdb stores in-frame clones only, minus some. The sample yields around 37,000 clones, 75% to 95% seen once. The ends lost 0 bases at V and 3 bases at J; junction bases unmatched: 8. Per germline, CDR1 MGHRA and CDR2 YSYEKL. This CDR3 contains 17 residues. Specimen: CD8+ T cells from peripheral blood mononuclear cells, collected in the second trimester of pregnancy. This clonotype was sampled from a female donor with multiple sclerosis, enrolled in a pregnancy study. The chain has TRBV4-1 and TRBJ1-1, with 9 nucleotides matching TRBD1. The CDR3 protein is CASSQELGQGYHTEAFF. The CDR3 region has the DNA TGCGCCAGCAGCCAAGAGTTAGGACAGGGGTATCACACTGAAGCTTTCTTT.